This TCR beta chain was obtained from a study of blood T cell repertoires in COVID-19. TCRdb's copy holds only in-frame clones and misses some; the assay was immunoSEQ multiplex PCR. The data hold around 110,000 clones, with 70% to 90% observed a single time. Germline lookup yields CDR1 LGHNA and CDR2 YNFKEQ. The length of the CDR3 is 17 residues. V was cut by 0 bases and J by 1 base, with 12 bases left in between. The chain is built from TRBV4-2 and TRBJ2-2; D is undetermined. The clonotype was recovered from a young man with acute or convalescent COVID-19. The sample taken for sequencing was peripheral blood. CDR3 sequence: CASSQDGQTLNTGELFF. The CDR3, as DNA: TGTGCCAGCAGCCAAGATGGGCAAACTCTGAACACCGGGGAGCTGTTTTTT.